The 8 T cell receptor beta chains given below trace back to one sample, sequenced in a study of cytomegalovirus exposure and HLA in healthy donors. PCR was performed using 60 Vbeta and 13 Jbeta primers. Profiling relied on immunoSEQ multiplex PCR, and the TCRdb table lists in-frame clones only, not all of them. This listing includes 60,000 or so clones. Sequenced material: PBMCs. The source is a woman aged 18 to 35 in good health and CMV-seronegative.

This sequence joins TRBV19 and TRBJ2-3; D perhaps matches TRBD2 (5 bases). The CDR3 extends over 17 amino acids. Trimming cost V 1 base and J 3 bases, with 17 bases left between them. Germline loops: CDR1 LNHDA, CDR2 SQIVND (reference sequence). CDR3 nucleotide sequence: TGTGCCAGTAGTATAGCGTTCACGGACTGGGTAACAGATACGCAGTATTTT. It specifies CASSIAFTDWVTDTQYF.

The chain joins TRBV9 to TRBJ2-2; D not resolved. Looked up from germline, CDR1 is SGDLS and CDR2 is YYNGEE. The V gene lost 0 bases and the J gene lost 7 bases, with 16 bases spanning the gap. The CDR3 spans 16 residues. In DNA form, the CDR3 reads TGTGCCAGCAGCGTAGCCACGGGTATTATGAGCGGGGAGCTGTTTTTT. As protein: CASSVATGIMSGELFF.

The CDR3 DNA follows: TGCGCCAGCAGCAAGGGACAGGGGGCCATCTTCCCATATGGCTACACCTTC. Residues: CASSKGQGAIFPYGYTF. The gene calls are TRBV5-1 and TRBJ1-2; 12 bases are a match to TRBD1. The germline gives CDR1 SGHRS, CDR2 YFSETQ. J lost 5 bases, V lost 4 bases, and 12 bases had no gene match. CDR3 size: 17 residues.

V gene TRBV19 combines with J gene TRBJ1-5, with 9 bases that match TRBD1. The CDR3 totals 16 residues. Germline loops: CDR1 LNHDA, CDR2 SQIVND (reference sequence). After removal of 5 bases from V and 9 bases from J, the junction contained 14 bases not matched to a gene. CDR3 amino acids: CASSPKDRGEGRPQHF. CDR3 nucleotide sequence: TGTGCCAGTAGTCCCAAGGACAGGGGAGAGGGGAGGCCCCAGCATTTT.

This sequence joins TRBV30 and TRBJ2-2; 8 bases align to TRBD2. V lost 8 bases and J lost 0; bases outside the gene matches: 8. Germline V CDR1 and CDR2: GTSNPN, SVGIG (reference sequence). The CDR3 runs to 15 residues. CDR3 protein: CAGQPGLANTGELFF. For the CDR3, the DNA is TGTGCCGGTCAGCCGGGACTAGCGAACACCGGGGAGCTGTTTTTT.

The chain is built from TRBV19 and TRBJ2-7; 11 positions agree with TRBD1. V trimming: 5 bases; J trimming: 3 bases; junction bases outside the gene matches: 6. Germline V gene sequence: CDR1 LNHDA, CDR2 SQIVND (reference sequence). The CDR3 has 15 amino acids. The CDR3 region is CASSHGGTGGYEQYF. The CDR3 nucleotides are TGTGCCAGTAGTCACGGCGGGACAGGGGGCTACGAGCAGTACTTC.

The CDR3 is CASSEAGGFNEQFF. The DNA for the CDR3 is TGTGCCAGCAGTGAAGCAGGGGGCTTCAATGAGCAGTTCTTC. The chain couples TRBV6-4 to TRBJ2-1; 8 bases agree with TRBD1. There are 14 residues in the CDR3. CDR1 and CDR2 from the germline V gene are MRHNA and SNTAGT. V shed 3 bases and J 6 bases; nucleotides not matched to a gene: 4.

V and J are TRBV30 and TRBJ1-1, with TRBD1 as a possible D gene (5 bases). Germline V CDR1 and CDR2: GTSNPN, SVGIG (reference sequence). This CDR3 spans 13 amino acids. Trimming stripped 1 base from V and 4 bases from J, with 10 bases between. Written as DNA, the CDR3 is TGTGCCTGGAGTGGCCAGGGTGGCACTGAAGCTTTCTTT. It specifies CAWSGQGGTEAFF.